This T cell receptor (beta chain) was found in a study of identical twins' blood T cells. Germline V CDR1 and CDR2: MGHDK, SYGVNS. The CDR3 contains 15 residues. V was pared by 4 bases and J by 8 bases, with 6 bases of the junction left unmatched. TCRdb re-called the 5' RACE reads with MiXCR, one entry per CDR3 protein. Here the sample spans fewer than 450,000 distinct CDR3 sequences, over 25% being singletons. Sequencing input: PBMCs. The genes are TRBV25-1 and TRBJ1-4; 11 bases fit TRBD1. The TCR originated in a woman between 18 and 55 years old in good health. For the CDR3, the DNA is TGTGCCAGCAGTGCCCGGGACAGGGGGAAGGAAAAACTGTTTTTT. This translates into CASSARDRGKEKLFF.